This TCR beta chain appears in the sequencing data of a study of blood T cell repertoires in COVID-19 (dated by TCRdb to 2019 to 2021). Regarding the complete study: The collaborator samples originated in the United States, Italy and Spain and spanned the acute and convalescent phases of COVID-19. The material from the prospective study consisted of cDNA or gDNA derived from T cells, B-cell-depleted T cells, or PBMCs. Subjects who had been exposed to COVID-19, were actively infected with it, or had recovered from it provided the deeply sampled blood TCRbeta repertoires that made up the dataset. The repertoires were released in a freely available public database intended as a resource for research on the immune response to SARS-CoV-2. Samples were obtained from the ongoing ImmuneRACE study (first 160 participants) and from 1,000 to 1,500 subjects provided by 6 global collaborators. A de-identified subject ID, COVID-19 status, age in years and sex were almost always included in the sample metadata. HLA class I and class II types, where available, came from metadata supplied by the sample provider rather than from assay-based typing.

The study at large found these results: The quantity of clinical and demographic metadata differed by source and by participant and was supplied without curation.

TCRbeta CDR3 regions were amplified from genomic DNA using the immunoSEQ Assay, a bias-controlled multiplex PCR. The authors processed their data as follows. Nucleated cell counts per sample were estimated from amplification of reference gene primers within the assay. To quantify the absolute abundance of each unique TCRbeta CDR3 rearrangement, sequence reads were collapsed and filtered. For each sample, productive Simpson clonality was calculated by taking the square root of Simpson's diversity index across productive rearrangements. The table comes from immuneACCESS by way of TCRdb, which keeps in-frame sequences with V and J called. Part of the clones is missing from these tables; in studies checked, under half for an unresolved V gene and the rest for unknown reasons. V and J calls and clone size are those listed in that table; D and trimming were worked out from the DNA. Here the sample has 200,000 to 250,000 clones; around 88% occur a single time. The ten largest clones capture around 1.6% of the sample.

Collaborating institutions collected whole blood in K2EDTA tubes following their own protocols. For TCRbeta analysis, collaborators shipped samples in one of three forms: frozen whole blood, isolated PBMCs, or DNA extracted from either of those sample types. Note on this clone: Its antigen is currently not known. Base qualities are not provided; no much larger clone lies one nucleotide away.

This sequence was found in a man between 18 and 29 years old with active or convalescent COVID-19. Sequencing input: peripheral blood.

The CDR3 in this case is CASRAIRSRGRGTQYF. The DNA sequence is given as TGTGCCAGCAGGGCTATTAGGTCGCGGGGGCGGGGTACGCAGTATTTT. Here the chain combines TRBV11-2 and TRBJ2-3, and TRBD2 may be the D gene, going by 7 matching bases. V loses 6 bases, J loses 8 bases, and the germline ends lie 24 bases apart. The germline V gene encodes CDR1 SGHAT and CDR2 FQNNGV. From its cysteine to its phenylalanine, the CDR3 spans 16 amino acids. The DNA shown is the 48-base CDR3, in frame from base 1.